The present T cell receptor (beta chain) was sequenced within a study of T cell responses to AZD1222 COVID-19 vaccine (TCRdb year 2021). Study-level background: A total of 230 to 250 trial participants underwent TCR sequencing, of whom about 200 had received two doses of AZD1222 and 26 had received two doses of the MenACWY control vaccine. Trial participants were enrolled by age into 18-55, 56-69 and 70-plus year subgroups, with roughly 150, 30 and 60 TCR-sequenced participants respectively.

CDR1 and CDR2 are read off the germline V gene as MNHEY and SVGAGI. The CDR3 covers 15 residues, taking in both the cysteine and the phenylalanine. Only the CDR3 portion is preserved as DNA: 45 bases, with reading frame beginning at the first base. V and J are trimmed by 2 bases and 5 bases, and the gene matches miss 8 bases of the junction. Sample time point, as interpreted from the label and publication: about 28 days (+/-7) after the second vaccine dose. Because spike-specific TCR depth and breadth did not differ between the two schedules, AZD1222 recipients who got a second dose at roughly 4 weeks were pooled with those who got a second dose at roughly 12 weeks. The vaccinee samples were drawn from two UK trials, COV001 and COV002, one of which was a single-blind randomized controlled phase 2/3 trial testing AZD1222 (ChAdOx1 nCoV-19) in healthy adults. For TCRbeta chain sequencing, PBMC samples from trial participants were taken at day 0 and at day 28 after the second dose.

Concerning this clone itself: It has no known antigen specificity. There are no base qualities to consult, and no much larger clone falls within one base.

Study-level results and caveats: Most participants were white British and females outnumbered males, and the authors suggested that clonal diversity may have been underestimated. CD4 TCRs associated with the vaccine covered the entire spike protein, and the dominant responses were in regions 160-218 and 743-854. Reportedly, almost half of the unique spike-specific TCRs recognized epitopes lying outside the regions that are mutated in the B.1.351 and B.1.1.7 variants. No day 14 peak-response samples were available, so repertoires were characterized only after the peak T cell response. Only five or six AZD1222 recipients were SARS-CoV-2 seropositive at baseline, limiting conclusions about previously exposed vaccinees. Spike-specific TCR breadth and depth rose significantly after two AZD1222 doses compared with day 0 and with MenACWY recipients. The 56-69-year group was small, and its depth increase did not reach significance, likely because of low power.

The CDR3 regions of human TCRbeta chains were subjected to immunosequencing. On the study's bioinformatics: TCRs in the repertoires were compared against a reference library of SARS-CoV-2-specific TCRs that had been generated with the MIRA antigen-specificity platform. Breadth was defined as the fraction of unique TCRs that were SARS-CoV-2-associated. Depth was defined as the fraction of total T cells that were SARS-CoV-2-associated. Using the MIRA data, every spike-specific TCR was mapped to the spike region that the TCR reacted to and assigned to either a CD4 or a CD8 class. Log10-transformed breadth and depth values were compared by one-way ANOVA with Sidak's multiple comparisons tests. As stored in TCRdb, this immuneACCESS dataset retains in-frame rearrangements with V and J assigned. A fraction of the clones does not appear; measured against another copy, unresolved V genes explain less than half of the discrepancy, and the remainder lacks a known reason. The V and J calls and clone size are taken from that table; D and trimming were inferred from the DNA. The sample table lists over 65,000 clones, about 92% of them with a count of one. The ten largest clones add up to less than 6% of the sample.

Source: peripheral blood, taken 28 days after the second AZD1222 dose. The sequence is built from TRBV6-5 and TRBJ2-5; TRBD1 aligns with 7 central bases. This sequence was found in an adult who received the AZD1222 COVID-19 vaccine. The CDR3 amino acid sequence is: CASSYTEQGWETQYF. The sequence in DNA is TGTGCCAGCAGTTACACCGAACAGGGGTGGGAGACCCAGTACTTC.